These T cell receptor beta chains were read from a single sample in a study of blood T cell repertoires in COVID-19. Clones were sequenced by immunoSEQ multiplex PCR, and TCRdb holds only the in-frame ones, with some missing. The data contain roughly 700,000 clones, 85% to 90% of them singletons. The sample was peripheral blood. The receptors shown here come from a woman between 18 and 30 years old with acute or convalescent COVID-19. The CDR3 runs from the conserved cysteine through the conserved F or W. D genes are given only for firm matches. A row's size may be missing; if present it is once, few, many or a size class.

cdr3_aa: CASSFARGRGTNEKLFF; cdr3_nt: TGTGCCAGCAGTTTTGCCAGGGGGCGAGGGACTAATGAAAAACTGTTTTTT; clone_size: -; v_call: TRBV28; d_call: TRBD1; cdr3_length: 17; j_call: TRBJ1-4
cdr3_aa: CASSVGPSGSSANTGELFF; cdr3_nt: TGTGCCAGCAGCGTAGGTCCTAGCGGGAGCTCCGCGAACACCGGGGAGCTGTTTTTT; clone_size: -; v_call: TRBV9; d_call: TRBD2; cdr3_length: 19; j_call: TRBJ2-2
cdr3_aa: CASRAGTQYGGGNQPQHF; cdr3_nt: TGTGCCAGCAGGGCCGGGACACAGTATGGTGGAGGCAATCAGCCCCAGCATTTT; clone_size: -; v_call: TRBV9; d_call: -; cdr3_length: 18; j_call: TRBJ1-5
cdr3_aa: CASIFTETQYF; cdr3_nt: TGTGCCAGCATTTTCACTGAGACCCAGTACTTC; clone_size: -; v_call: TRBV6-4; d_call: -; cdr3_length: 11; j_call: TRBJ2-5
cdr3_aa: CASSSRDRDYYNEQFF; cdr3_nt: TGTGCCAGCAGCTCCCGGGACAGGGATTACTACAATGAGCAGTTCTTC; clone_size: -; v_call: TRBV7-6; d_call: TRBD1; cdr3_length: 16; j_call: TRBJ2-1
cdr3_aa: CASSQDGAGGQETQYF; cdr3_nt: TGTGCCAGCAGCCAAGATGGGGCGGGGGGGCAAGAGACCCAGTACTTC; clone_size: many; v_call: TRBV4-2; d_call: TRBD2; cdr3_length: 16; j_call: TRBJ2-5
cdr3_aa: CASGPPGWGQNTEAFF; cdr3_nt: TGTGCTAGTGGTCCCCCCGGGTGGGGACAGAACACTGAAGCTTTCTTT; clone_size: -; v_call: TRBV12-5; d_call: -; cdr3_length: 16; j_call: TRBJ1-1
cdr3_aa: CASSFGQVATNEKLFF; cdr3_nt: TGCGCCAGCAGCTTTGGGCAGGTTGCAACTAATGAAAAACTGTTTTTT; clone_size: -; v_call: TRBV5-1; d_call: -; cdr3_length: 16; j_call: TRBJ1-4
cdr3_aa: CASSLNRDRSTDTQYF; cdr3_nt: TGTGCCAGCAGCCTGAACCGGGACAGGAGCACAGATACGCAGTATTTT; clone_size: -; v_call: TRBV9; d_call: TRBD1; cdr3_length: 16; j_call: TRBJ2-3
cdr3_aa: CSVFYDGDEKLFF; cdr3_nt: TGCAGCGTTTTCTACGACGGGGATGAAAAACTGTTTTTT; clone_size: -; v_call: TRBV29-1; d_call: -; cdr3_length: 13; j_call: TRBJ1-4
cdr3_aa: CASSSYREYGYGYTF; cdr3_nt: TGTGCCAGCAGCTCCTACCGGGAGTACGGCTATGGCTACACCTTC; clone_size: -; v_call: TRBV4-2; d_call: -; cdr3_length: 15; j_call: TRBJ1-2
cdr3_aa: CASNRGQAFYEQYF; cdr3_nt: TGTGCCAGCAACCGCGGACAGGCTTTTTACGAGCAGTACTTC; clone_size: -; v_call: TRBV9; d_call: TRBD1; cdr3_length: 14; j_call: TRBJ2-7
cdr3_aa: CASSLDFPSNNSPLHF; cdr3_nt: TGCGCCAGCAGCTTGGACTTTCCCTCAAATAATTCACCCCTCCACTTT; clone_size: -; v_call: TRBV5-1; d_call: -; cdr3_length: 16; j_call: TRBJ1-6
cdr3_aa: CASSLVSDRGYGYTF; cdr3_nt: TGTGCCAGCAGCTTGGTCTCGGACAGGGGGTATGGCTACACCTTC; clone_size: -; v_call: TRBV5-5; d_call: TRBD1; cdr3_length: 15; j_call: TRBJ1-2
cdr3_aa: CASSVAGADSYEQYF; cdr3_nt: TGTGCCAGCAGCGTAGCTGGGGCAGACTCCTACGAGCAGTACTTC; clone_size: -; v_call: TRBV9; d_call: -; cdr3_length: 15; j_call: TRBJ2-7
cdr3_aa: CASSTTGVRGPQHF; cdr3_nt: TGTGCCAGTAGTACGACAGGGGTTAGGGGGCCCCAGCATTTT; clone_size: -; v_call: TRBV19; d_call: TRBD1; cdr3_length: 14; j_call: TRBJ1-5
cdr3_aa: CASAADGASGYTF; cdr3_nt: TGTGCCAGCGCCGCGGATGGGGCAAGTGGCTACACCTTC; clone_size: few; v_call: TRBV6-5; d_call: -; cdr3_length: 13; j_call: TRBJ1-2
cdr3_aa: CASSTNEEGWSEKLFF; cdr3_nt: TGTGCCAGCTCAACTAACGAGGAGGGTTGGAGTGAAAAACTGTTTTTT; clone_size: -; v_call: TRBV18; d_call: -; cdr3_length: 16; j_call: TRBJ1-4
cdr3_aa: CASRSGVNTGELFF; cdr3_nt: TGTGCCAGCAGGAGCGGGGTGAACACCGGGGAGCTGTTTTTT; clone_size: -; v_call: TRBV2; d_call: TRBD2; cdr3_length: 14; j_call: TRBJ2-2
cdr3_aa: CASSVTGGFEETQYF; cdr3_nt: TGTGCCAGCAGCGTGACAGGGGGCTTTGAAGAGACCCAGTACTTC; clone_size: -; v_call: TRBV9; d_call: TRBD1; cdr3_length: 15; j_call: TRBJ2-5
cdr3_aa: CASSPRIYNSPLHF; cdr3_nt: TGTGCCAGTAGTCCCAGGATATATAATTCACCCCTCCACTTT; clone_size: -; v_call: TRBV19; d_call: -; cdr3_length: 14; j_call: TRBJ1-6
cdr3_aa: CASSLFRTGGNEQFF; cdr3_nt: TGTGCCAGCAGCTTATTTCGTACAGGAGGGAATGAGCAGTTCTTC; clone_size: -; v_call: TRBV7-9; d_call: -; cdr3_length: 15; j_call: TRBJ2-1
cdr3_aa: CASSQDLGSGQPQHF; cdr3_nt: TGCGCCAGCAGCCAAGACCTGGGTTCGGGACAGCCCCAGCATTTT; clone_size: -; v_call: TRBV5-1; d_call: -; cdr3_length: 15; j_call: TRBJ1-5
cdr3_aa: CASSYGQVRNSPLHF; cdr3_nt: TGTGCCAGCAGTTACGGGCAGGTCCGGAATTCACCCCTCCACTTT; clone_size: -; v_call: TRBV6-5; d_call: -; cdr3_length: 15; j_call: TRBJ1-6
cdr3_aa: CASSPATRDTIYF; cdr3_nt: TGTGCCAGCAGCCCCGCGACGAGGGACACCATATATTTT; clone_size: -; v_call: TRBV7-9; d_call: -; cdr3_length: 13; j_call: TRBJ1-3
cdr3_aa: CAWRVGGLDEQFF; cdr3_nt: TGTGCCTGGAGGGTGGGAGGGTTGGATGAGCAGTTCTTC; clone_size: -; v_call: TRBV30; d_call: TRBD2; cdr3_length: 13; j_call: TRBJ2-1
cdr3_aa: CSASYPTGDTDTQYF; cdr3_nt: TGCAGTGCTAGTTACCCCACAGGGGACACAGATACGCAGTATTTT; clone_size: -; v_call: TRBV20-1; d_call: TRBD1; cdr3_length: 15; j_call: TRBJ2-3
cdr3_aa: CASSMDTSETQYF; cdr3_nt: TGTGCCAGTAGTATGGACACGTCGGAGACCCAGTACTTC; clone_size: -; v_call: TRBV19; d_call: -; cdr3_length: 13; j_call: TRBJ2-5
cdr3_aa: CASSLQVSSGNTIYF; cdr3_nt: TGTGCCAGCAGCTTACAGGTTTCCTCTGGAAACACCATATATTTT; clone_size: -; v_call: TRBV11-2; d_call: -; cdr3_length: 15; j_call: TRBJ1-3
cdr3_aa: CASSESDRISGNTIYF; cdr3_nt: TGTGCCAGCAGTGAATCCGACAGGATCTCTGGAAACACCATATATTTT; clone_size: -; v_call: TRBV2; d_call: -; cdr3_length: 16; j_call: TRBJ1-3
cdr3_aa: CASSYEGRSTDTQYF; cdr3_nt: TGTGCCAGCAGTTACGAAGGGAGGAGCACAGATACGCAGTATTTT; clone_size: once; v_call: TRBV6-5; d_call: -; cdr3_length: 15; j_call: TRBJ2-3
cdr3_aa: CSVYGQGVLFGDTQYF; cdr3_nt: TGCAGCGTTTACGGACAGGGGGTATTGTTCGGTGATACGCAGTATTTT; clone_size: -; v_call: TRBV29-1; d_call: TRBD1; cdr3_length: 16; j_call: TRBJ2-3
cdr3_aa: CASSTRHGRSAEAFF; cdr3_nt: TGTGCCAGCAGCACGCGACACGGGAGGAGCGCTGAAGCTTTCTTT; clone_size: -; v_call: TRBV5-8; d_call: -; cdr3_length: 15; j_call: TRBJ1-1
cdr3_aa: CASSLPLIRHTGNTIYF; cdr3_nt: TGTGCCAGCAGCTTACCCCTTATCCGACACACTGGAAACACCATATATTTT; clone_size: -; v_call: TRBV7-9; d_call: -; cdr3_length: 17; j_call: TRBJ1-3
cdr3_aa: CASSLGDRGTEAFF; cdr3_nt: TGTGCCAGCAGCTTGGGAGACAGGGGAACTGAAGCTTTCTTT; clone_size: -; v_call: TRBV5-6; d_call: TRBD1; cdr3_length: 14; j_call: TRBJ1-1
cdr3_aa: CASSVITPGDDNSPLHF; cdr3_nt: TGTGCCAGCAGTGTTATTACGCCGGGGGATGATAATTCACCCCTCCACTTT; clone_size: -; v_call: TRBV25-1; d_call: -; cdr3_length: 17; j_call: TRBJ1-6
cdr3_aa: CASSLGINQPQHF; cdr3_nt: TGTGCCAGCAGTCTCGGGATCAATCAGCCCCAGCATTTT; clone_size: -; v_call: TRBV2; d_call: -; cdr3_length: 13; j_call: TRBJ1-5
cdr3_aa: CASKGLTGVQPQHF; cdr3_nt: TGTGCCAGCAAGGGCCTGACGGGGGTTCAGCCCCAGCATTTT; clone_size: few; v_call: TRBV6-6; d_call: -; cdr3_length: 14; j_call: TRBJ1-5
cdr3_aa: CTGGYRGSYNEQFF; cdr3_nt: TGCACCGGGGGGTACAGGGGCTCCTACAATGAGCAGTTCTTC; clone_size: -; v_call: TRBV29-1; d_call: -; cdr3_length: 14; j_call: TRBJ2-1
cdr3_aa: CATSTARTSGGEQFF; cdr3_nt: TGTGCCACCTCAACGGCTCGGACTAGCGGGGGTGAGCAGTTCTTC; clone_size: -; v_call: TRBV24-1; d_call: TRBD2; cdr3_length: 15; j_call: TRBJ2-1
cdr3_aa: CASSDRLNTEAFF; cdr3_nt: TGTGCCAGCAGCGACAGGCTGAACACTGAAGCTTTCTTT; clone_size: -; v_call: TRBV11-3; d_call: -; cdr3_length: 13; j_call: TRBJ1-1
cdr3_aa: CATSRPRGQGGPGNTIYF; cdr3_nt: TGTGCCACCAGCAGACCACGGGGACAGGGAGGTCCTGGAAACACCATATATTTT; clone_size: -; v_call: TRBV15; d_call: TRBD1; cdr3_length: 18; j_call: TRBJ1-3
cdr3_aa: CASSIPPSPFANTGELFF; cdr3_nt: TGCGCCAGCAGCATCCCCCCGAGTCCCTTTGCGAACACCGGGGAGCTGTTTTTT; clone_size: -; v_call: TRBV5-1; d_call: -; cdr3_length: 18; j_call: TRBJ2-2
cdr3_aa: CATSTSILREQYF; cdr3_nt: TGTGCCACCAGCACCTCAATCCTGCGGGAGCAGTACTTC; clone_size: -; v_call: TRBV15; d_call: -; cdr3_length: 13; j_call: TRBJ2-7
cdr3_aa: CASRQNPNTEAFF; cdr3_nt: TGTGCCAGTAGACAGAACCCTAACACTGAAGCTTTCTTT; clone_size: -; v_call: TRBV19; d_call: -; cdr3_length: 13; j_call: TRBJ1-1
cdr3_aa: CASSLGGGSYEQYF; cdr3_nt: TGTGCCAGCAGCCTAGGCGGGGGGTCCTACGAGCAGTACTTC; clone_size: -; v_call: TRBV5-6; d_call: TRBD2; cdr3_length: 14; j_call: TRBJ2-7
cdr3_aa: CASRPSGGPNTEAFF; cdr3_nt: TGTGCCAGCAGGCCCTCGGGGGGCCCGAACACTGAAGCTTTCTTT; clone_size: -; v_call: TRBV6-5; d_call: -; cdr3_length: 15; j_call: TRBJ1-1
cdr3_aa: CASSESRSTNEKLFF; cdr3_nt: TGTGCCAGCAGTGAATCTCGTAGCACTAATGAAAAACTGTTTTTT; clone_size: -; v_call: TRBV25-1; d_call: -; cdr3_length: 15; j_call: TRBJ1-4
cdr3_aa: CASSQDQGAYYGYTF; cdr3_nt: TGCGCCAGCAGCCAAGATCAGGGGGCGTACTATGGCTACACCTTC; clone_size: -; v_call: TRBV4-3; d_call: TRBD1; cdr3_length: 15; j_call: TRBJ1-2
cdr3_aa: CATSVRQGEKETQYF; cdr3_nt: TGTGCCACCAGTGTCCGACAAGGGGAAAAAGAGACCCAGTACTTC; clone_size: -; v_call: TRBV24-1; d_call: -; cdr3_length: 15; j_call: TRBJ2-5
cdr3_aa: CASSLQGHPGLNTEAFF; cdr3_nt: TGCGCCAGCAGCCTTCAGGGGCACCCGGGGCTAAACACTGAAGCTTTCTTT; clone_size: -; v_call: TRBV5-1; d_call: -; cdr3_length: 17; j_call: TRBJ1-1
cdr3_aa: CASSNQRTGYGYTF; cdr3_nt: TGTGCCAGTAGTAATCAGAGGACTGGCTATGGCTACACCTTC; clone_size: -; v_call: TRBV19; d_call: -; cdr3_length: 14; j_call: TRBJ1-2
cdr3_aa: CASSERRGNEKLFF; cdr3_nt: TGTGCCAGCAGTGAACGACGGGGTAATGAAAAACTGTTTTTT; clone_size: -; v_call: TRBV2; d_call: -; cdr3_length: 14; j_call: TRBJ1-4
cdr3_aa: CASSLVLAGIPEQFF; cdr3_nt: TGTGCCAGCAGCTTGGTCTTAGCGGGGATTCCTGAGCAGTTCTTC; clone_size: -; v_call: TRBV5-8; d_call: TRBD2; cdr3_length: 15; j_call: TRBJ2-1
cdr3_aa: CASSSDRFHNEQFF; cdr3_nt: TGTGCCAGCAGCAGCGACAGGTTCCACAATGAGCAGTTCTTC; clone_size: -; v_call: TRBV5-6; d_call: -; cdr3_length: 14; j_call: TRBJ2-1